This T cell receptor beta chain comes out of a study of cytomegalovirus exposure and HLA in healthy donors. Both 60 Vbeta primers and 13 Jbeta primers went into the PCR. Only in-frame clones appear in the TCRdb table, and some are missing; sequencing was by immunoSEQ multiplex PCR. The table lists 150,000 to 200,000 clones, around 75% of them singletons. Findings and caveats of the study: After further analysis at a later stage, some 15,000 TCR beta sequences were associated with HLA alleles at 0.05 false discovery rate. Data from an earlier analysis indicated that most TCR beta V segments were productive either about 90% or about 30% of the time.

The table lists this clone with a few counts. Its antigen remains unidentified. Trimming left V 3 bases short and J 5 bases short, with 8 bases between. The germline V gene has CDR1 SGHTA and CDR2 FQGNSA. The CDR3 is made up of 13 amino acids. The specimen was PBMCs. This TCR derives from a woman in her twenties or thirties in good health and CMV-seronegative. V usage is TRBV7-2 and J usage is TRBJ2-1; a weak D match, TRBD1 (5 bases). CDR3 nucleotides: TGTGCCAGCAGCTTTGGGGCAAACAATGAGCAGTTCTTC. Translated: CASSFGANNEQFF.